This TCR beta chain was identified in a study of T cells expressing NK-cell markers. Across the whole study: Investigators obtained TCR beta repertoires from sorted CD3+CD56+NKG2C+, CD3+CD56+NKG2C- and CD3+CD56-NKG2C+ T cells. Overall study findings and caveats: Dominant NKG2C+ clonotypes in 5 or 6 donors made up about 1.0-7.0% of CD8+ T cells. Similarly, these clonotypes led the CD3+CD56-NKG2C+ fraction as well in several donors.

Concerning this clonotype itself: The antigen is undetermined.

Germline CDR1 reads LNHDA; CDR2 reads SQIVND (reference sequence). The CDR3 totals 15 residues. Beta-chain TCR cDNA was generated via 5'RACE template switching with UMIs. TCRdb reprocessed the 5' RACE reads and reports one entry per CDR3 protein, with no DNA. Its clone listing holds over 200,000 distinct CDR3 sequences. The source is a man aged 18 to 30 in good health. Sequences were obtained from blood T cells: a sorted CD56 or NKG2C T cell subset, CD4+ or CD8+ T cells, or bulk PBMC T cells (not recorded which). The V and J genes are TRBV19 and TRBJ2-3; TCRdb outputs TRBD1, but without DNA this stays unchecked. CDR3 residues: CASSMGGAHTDTQYF.